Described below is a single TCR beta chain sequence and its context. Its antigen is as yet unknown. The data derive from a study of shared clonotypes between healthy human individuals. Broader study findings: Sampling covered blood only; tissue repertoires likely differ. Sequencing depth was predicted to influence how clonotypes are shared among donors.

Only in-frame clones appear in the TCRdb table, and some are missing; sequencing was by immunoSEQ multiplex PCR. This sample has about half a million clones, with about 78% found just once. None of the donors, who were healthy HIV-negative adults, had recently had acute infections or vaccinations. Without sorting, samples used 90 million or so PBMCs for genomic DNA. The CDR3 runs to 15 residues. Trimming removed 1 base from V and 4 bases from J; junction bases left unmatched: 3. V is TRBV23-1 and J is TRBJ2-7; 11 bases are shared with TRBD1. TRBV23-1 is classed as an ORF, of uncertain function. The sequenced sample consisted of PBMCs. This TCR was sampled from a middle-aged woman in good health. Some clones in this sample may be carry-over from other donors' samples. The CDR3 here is CASSQWDRGRYEQYF. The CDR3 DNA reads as TGCGCCAGCAGTCAATGGGACAGGGGGAGGTACGAGCAGTACTTC.